One and the same sample provided the 9 T cell receptor beta chains below, sequenced in a study of vaccination and CD4 T cells after COVID-19. Their cognate antigens are unknown. Sequenced with the Oncomine TCR Beta short-read assay was DNA taken from cultured CD4+ T cells. Via MiXCR, TCRdb re-called the PCR reads, giving one row per CDR3 protein. There are some 8,400 distinct CDR3 sequences in the sample; about 56% occur only once, and 35% to 40% lies in the top ten. Treatment in this sample: roughly 10-day PBMC culture with coronavirus spike peptide pools or control peptides (ViraFEST assay). The specimen was CD4+ T cells from blood, cultured in vitro. Receptors were obtained from a human donor who had recovered from COVID-19.

The gene calls are TRBV7-8 and TRBJ2-3; D is perhaps TRBD1 or TRBD2 (5 bases each). The length of the CDR3 is 15 residues. Germline V gives CDR1 SGHVS, CDR2 FQNEAQ. Deletions cut 5 bases from V and 4 bases from J, with 16 bases between. Here the CDR3 DNA reads TGTGCCAGCAGCCGGGACGCCCGAGGGGCAGATACGCAGTATTTT. Amino acid sequence: CASSRDARGADTQYF.

The V gene is TRBV19, the J gene TRBJ1-2; D is perhaps TRBD1 (5 bases). Trimming left V 4 bases short and J 4 bases short, with 16 bases between. CDR3 length: 15 amino acids. The germline CDR1 and CDR2 sequences are LNHDA and SQIVND (reference sequence). DNA of the CDR3: TGTGCCAGTAGTACACAACAGGTTTTAGGCTATGGCTACACCTTC. It encodes CASSTQQVLGYGYTF.

V gene TRBV6-2 or TRBV6-3 combines with J gene TRBJ1-5; D unresolved. V was trimmed by 6 bases and J by 0 bases, leaving 12 bases between them. CDR3 length: 15 residues. Germline assignment: CDR1 MNHEY and CDR2 SVGEGT. CDR3 protein: CASSFSGNSNQPQHF. The CDR3 DNA reads as TGTGCCAGCAGCTTCAGTGGCAATAGCAATCAGCCCCAGCATTTT.

Comments on this clonotype: Compared with germline, one end of the junction differs, possibly owing to a read error. The V gene is TRBV7-9, the J gene TRBJ2-3; a possible D gene is TRBD2 (5 bases). The CDR3 is made up of 15 amino acids. Germline V gene data show CDR1 as SEHNR and CDR2 as FQNEAQ (reference sequence). The CDR3 protein is CATAFSSSPTDMQYF. The CDR3, as DNA: TGTGCCACCGCCTTTTCTAGCAGTCCCACAGATATGCAGTATTTT.

The chain couples TRBV19 to TRBJ2-5; 7 nucleotides line up with TRBD1. The CDR3 spans 15 residues. V shed 3 bases and J 4 bases; nucleotides not matched to a gene: 8. The germline CDR1 and CDR2 sequences are LNHDA and SQIVND (reference sequence). The CDR3 nucleotides read TGTGCCAGTAGTATGAGGGGGCTCGTGGGAGAGACCCAGTACTTC. The encoded protein is CASSMRGLVGETQYF.

By share, this clonotype counts as medium-sized. The chain joins TRBV4-1 to TRBJ2-2; the match to TRBD2 covers 10 bases. Germline CDR1 reads MGHRA; CDR2 reads YSYEKL. Losses at the gene ends were 0 bases for V and 2 bases for J; bases not matched to a gene: 3. The CDR3 runs to 17 residues. The CDR3 loop reads CASSQDPSGGNTGELFF. The CDR3 bases are TGCGCCAGCAGCCAAGATCCTAGCGGGGGAAACACCGGGGAGCTGTTTTTT.

The chain uses TRBV19 and TRBJ1-1; D is perhaps TRBD1 (6 bases). The CDR3 totals 14 residues. With 6 bases removed from V and 7 bases from J, the gap between germline ends came to 18 bases. Germline V lookup: CDR1 LNHDA, CDR2 SQIVND (reference sequence). CDR3 residues: CASSQSRDMFEAFF. The CDR3 DNA reads as TGTGCCAGTAGCCAGTCCCGGGACATGTTTGAAGCTTTCTTT.

V is TRBV20-1 and J is TRBJ2-5; TRBD2 matches 9 bases. Trimming cost V 6 bases and J 6 bases; bases outside gene matches: 14. The V gene's germline CDR1 is DFQATT and CDR2 SNEGSKA (reference sequence). The CDR3 runs to 15 residues. The DNA for the CDR3 is TGCAGTGCCCTCAGGGGGGCTAGCGGGATGAAGACCCAGTACTTC. Amino acids: CSALRGASGMKTQYF.

The chain combines TRBV6-1 with TRBJ2-2; the D call may be TRBD1 or TRBD2 (5 bases each). This CDR3 region has 14 residues. CDR1 and CDR2 from the germline V gene are MNHNS and SASEGT. V gave up 7 bases and J gave up 5 bases, with 14 bases separating them. CDR3 in amino acids: CASTGTPGTGELFF. For the CDR3, the DNA is TGTGCCAGCACCGGGACCCCCGGGACCGGGGAGCTGTTTTTT.